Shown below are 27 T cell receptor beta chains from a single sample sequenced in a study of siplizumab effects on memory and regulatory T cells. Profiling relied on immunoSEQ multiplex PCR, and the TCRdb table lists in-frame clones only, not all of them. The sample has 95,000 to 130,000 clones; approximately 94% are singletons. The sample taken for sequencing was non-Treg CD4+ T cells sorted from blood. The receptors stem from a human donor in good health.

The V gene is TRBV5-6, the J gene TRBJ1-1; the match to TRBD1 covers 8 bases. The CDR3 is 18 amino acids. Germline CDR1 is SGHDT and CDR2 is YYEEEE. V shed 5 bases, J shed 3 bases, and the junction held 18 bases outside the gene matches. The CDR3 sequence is CASSRLRTGMMVDTEAFF. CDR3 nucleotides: TGTGCCAGCAGTCGACTTCGGACAGGGATGATGGTGGACACTGAAGCTTTCTTT.

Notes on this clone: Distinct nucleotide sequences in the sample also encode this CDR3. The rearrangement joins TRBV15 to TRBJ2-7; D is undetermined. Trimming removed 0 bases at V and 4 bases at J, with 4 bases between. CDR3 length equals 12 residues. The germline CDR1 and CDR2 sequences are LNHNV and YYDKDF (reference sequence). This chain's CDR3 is CATSRDSYEQYF. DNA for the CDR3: TGTGCCACCAGCAGAGATTCTTACGAGCAGTACTTC.

CDR3 in DNA: TGTGCCTGGAGTCTCCGGGAGGACTCCGAGCAGTACTTC. It is translated as CAWSLREDSEQYF. The chain has TRBV30 and TRBJ2-7; 7 nucleotides line up with TRBD2. Germline CDR1 GTSNPN, CDR2 SVGIG (reference sequence). The CDR3 runs to 13 residues. Losses at the gene ends were 2 bases for V and 6 bases for J; bases not matched to a gene: 7.

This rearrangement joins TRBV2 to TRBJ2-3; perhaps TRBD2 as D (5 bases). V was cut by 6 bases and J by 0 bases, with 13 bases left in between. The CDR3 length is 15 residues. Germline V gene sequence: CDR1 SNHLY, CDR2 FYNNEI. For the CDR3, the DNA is TGTGCCAGCAGGAATAGCGACTCTAGCACAGATACGCAGTATTTT. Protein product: CASRNSDSSTDTQYF.

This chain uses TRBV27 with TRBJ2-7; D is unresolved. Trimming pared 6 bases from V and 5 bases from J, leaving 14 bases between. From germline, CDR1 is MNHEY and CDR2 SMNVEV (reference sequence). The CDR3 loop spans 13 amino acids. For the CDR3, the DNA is TGTGCCAGCAGATCCGCGTCGCTTGACGAGCAGTACTTC. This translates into CASRSASLDEQYF.

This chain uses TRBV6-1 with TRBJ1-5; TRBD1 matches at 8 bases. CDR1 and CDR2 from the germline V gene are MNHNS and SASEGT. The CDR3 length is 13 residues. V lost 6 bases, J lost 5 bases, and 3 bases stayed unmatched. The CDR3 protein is CASRQGGDQPQHF. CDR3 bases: TGTGCCAGCAGACAGGGGGGCGATCAGCCCCAGCATTTT.

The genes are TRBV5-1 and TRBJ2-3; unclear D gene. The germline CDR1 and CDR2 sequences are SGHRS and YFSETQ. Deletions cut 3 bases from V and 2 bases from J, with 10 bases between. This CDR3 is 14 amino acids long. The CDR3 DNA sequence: TGCGCCAGCAGCTGGGTACCTCTCACAGATACGCAGTATTTT. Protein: CASSWVPLTDTQYF. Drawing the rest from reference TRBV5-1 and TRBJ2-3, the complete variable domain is KAGVTQTPRYLIKTRGQQVTLSCSPISGHRSVSWYQQTPGQGLQFLFEYFSETQRNKGNFPGRFSGRQFSNSRSEMNVSTLELGDSALYLCASSWVPLTDTQYFGPGTRLTVL.

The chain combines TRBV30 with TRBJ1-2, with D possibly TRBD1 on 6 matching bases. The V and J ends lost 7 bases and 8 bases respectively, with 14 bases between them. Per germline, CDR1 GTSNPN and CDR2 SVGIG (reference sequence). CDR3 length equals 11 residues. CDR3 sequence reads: CALHVQGGYTF. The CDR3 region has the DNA TGTGCCTTACACGTGCAGGGGGGCTACACCTTC.

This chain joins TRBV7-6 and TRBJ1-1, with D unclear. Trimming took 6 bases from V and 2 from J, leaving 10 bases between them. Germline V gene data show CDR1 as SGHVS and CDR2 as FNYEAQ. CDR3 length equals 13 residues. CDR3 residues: CASSLEINTEAFF. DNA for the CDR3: TGTGCCAGCAGTTTGGAGATTAACACTGAAGCTTTCTTT.

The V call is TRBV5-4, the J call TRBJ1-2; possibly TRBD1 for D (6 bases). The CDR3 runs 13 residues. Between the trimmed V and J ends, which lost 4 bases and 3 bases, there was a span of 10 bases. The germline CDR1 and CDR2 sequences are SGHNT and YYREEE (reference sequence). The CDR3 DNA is TGTGCCAGCAGCCCGGACAGCCACTATGGCTACACCTTC. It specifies CASSPDSHYGYTF.

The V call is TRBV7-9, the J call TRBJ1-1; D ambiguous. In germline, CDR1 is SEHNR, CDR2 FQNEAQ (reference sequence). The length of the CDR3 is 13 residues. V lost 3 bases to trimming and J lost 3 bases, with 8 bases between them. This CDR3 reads CASSLGSDTEAFF. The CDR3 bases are TGTGCCAGCAGCTTGGGGAGTGACACTGAAGCTTTCTTT.

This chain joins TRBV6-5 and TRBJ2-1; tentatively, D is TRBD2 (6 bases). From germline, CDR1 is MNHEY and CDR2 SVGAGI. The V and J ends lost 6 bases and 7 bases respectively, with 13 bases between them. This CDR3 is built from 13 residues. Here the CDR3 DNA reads TGTGCCAGCAGACGGGAGTTCGGTAATGAGCAGTTCTTC. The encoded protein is CASRREFGNEQFF.

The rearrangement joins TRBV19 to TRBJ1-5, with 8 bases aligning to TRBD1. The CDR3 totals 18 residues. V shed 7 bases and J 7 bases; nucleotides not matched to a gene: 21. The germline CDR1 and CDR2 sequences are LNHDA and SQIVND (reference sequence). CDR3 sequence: CASTKRIPNGQGLQPQHF. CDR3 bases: TGTGCCAGTACCAAAAGGATCCCGAACGGACAGGGACTACAGCCCCAGCATTTT. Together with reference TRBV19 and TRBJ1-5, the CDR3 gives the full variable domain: DGGITQSPKYLFRKEGQNVTLSCEQNLNHDAMYWYRQDPGQGLRLIYYSQIVNDFQKGDIAEGYSVSREKKESFPLTVTSAQKNPTAFYLCASTKRIPNGQGLQPQHFGDGTRLSIL.

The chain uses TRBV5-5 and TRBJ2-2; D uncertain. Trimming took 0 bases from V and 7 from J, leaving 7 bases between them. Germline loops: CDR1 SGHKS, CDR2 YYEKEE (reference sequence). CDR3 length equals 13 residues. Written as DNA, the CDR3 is TGTGCCAGCAGCTTGGTGCCCGTCGGGGAGCTGTTTTTT. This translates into CASSLVPVGELFF.

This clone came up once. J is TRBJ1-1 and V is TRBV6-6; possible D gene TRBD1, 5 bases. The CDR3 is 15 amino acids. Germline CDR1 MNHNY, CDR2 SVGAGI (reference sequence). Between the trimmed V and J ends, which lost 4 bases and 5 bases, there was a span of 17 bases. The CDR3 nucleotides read TGTGCCAGCAGTTCCCCGAGTGGGGGTAGGACTGAAGCTTTCTTT. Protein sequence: CASSSPSGGRTEAFF.

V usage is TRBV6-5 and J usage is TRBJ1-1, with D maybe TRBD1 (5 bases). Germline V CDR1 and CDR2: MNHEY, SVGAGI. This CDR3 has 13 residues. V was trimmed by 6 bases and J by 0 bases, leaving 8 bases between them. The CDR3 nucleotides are TGTGCCAGCAGCCGGGACTTGAACACTGAAGCTTTCTTT. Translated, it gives CASSRDLNTEAFF.

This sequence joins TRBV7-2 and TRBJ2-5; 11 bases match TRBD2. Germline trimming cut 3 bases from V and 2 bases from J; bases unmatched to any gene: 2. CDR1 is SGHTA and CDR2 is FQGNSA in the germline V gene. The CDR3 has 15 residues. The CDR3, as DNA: TGTGCCAGCAGCTTTAGCGGGGGGGGACAAGAGACCCAGTACTTC. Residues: CASSFSGGGQETQYF.

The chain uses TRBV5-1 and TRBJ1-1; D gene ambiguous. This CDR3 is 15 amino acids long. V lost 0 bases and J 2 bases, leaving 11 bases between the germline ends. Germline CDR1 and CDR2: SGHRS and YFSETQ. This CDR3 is CASSLEVFSNTEAFF. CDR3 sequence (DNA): TGCGCCAGCAGCTTGGAAGTCTTCTCCAACACTGAAGCTTTCTTT.

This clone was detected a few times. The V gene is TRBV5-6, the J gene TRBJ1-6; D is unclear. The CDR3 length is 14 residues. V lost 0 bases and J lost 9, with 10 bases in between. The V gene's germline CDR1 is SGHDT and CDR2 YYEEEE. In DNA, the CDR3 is TGTGCCAGCAGCTTGGATCAGGCCGTTTCACCCCTCCACTTT. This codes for CASSLDQAVSPLHF.

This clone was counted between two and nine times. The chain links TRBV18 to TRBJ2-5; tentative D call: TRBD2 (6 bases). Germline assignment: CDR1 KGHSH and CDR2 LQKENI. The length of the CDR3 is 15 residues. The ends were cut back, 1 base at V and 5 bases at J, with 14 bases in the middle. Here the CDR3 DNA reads TGTGCCAGCTCACCACAACGCGGGACGGGGGAGACCCAGTACTTC. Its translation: CASSPQRGTGETQYF. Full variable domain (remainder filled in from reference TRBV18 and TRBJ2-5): NAGVMQNPRHLVRRRGQEARLRCSPMKGHSHVYWYRQLPEEGLKFMVYLQKENIIDESGMPKERFSAEFPKEGPSILRIQQVVRGDSAAYFCASSPQRGTGETQYFGPGTRLLVL.

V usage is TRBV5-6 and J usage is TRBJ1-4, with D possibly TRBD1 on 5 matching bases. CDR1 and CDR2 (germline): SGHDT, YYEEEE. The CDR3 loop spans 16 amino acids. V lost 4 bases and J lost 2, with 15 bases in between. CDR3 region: CASSGLGTHTNEKLFF. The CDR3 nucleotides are TGTGCCAGCAGCGGCCTCGGGACTCACACTAATGAAAAACTGTTTTTT.

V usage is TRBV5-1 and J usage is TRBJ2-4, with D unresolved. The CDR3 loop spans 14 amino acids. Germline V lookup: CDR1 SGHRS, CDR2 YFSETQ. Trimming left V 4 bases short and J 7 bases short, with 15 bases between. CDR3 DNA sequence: TGCGCCAGCAGCAATGGGTCCTTTACGAACATTCAGTACTTC. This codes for CASSNGSFTNIQYF.

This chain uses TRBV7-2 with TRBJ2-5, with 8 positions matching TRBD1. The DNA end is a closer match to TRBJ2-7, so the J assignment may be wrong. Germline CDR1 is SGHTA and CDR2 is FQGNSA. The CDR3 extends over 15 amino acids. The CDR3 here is CASSLAMDRVYEQYF. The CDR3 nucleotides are TGTGCCAGCAGCTTAGCTATGGACAGGGTCTACGAGCAGTACTTC.

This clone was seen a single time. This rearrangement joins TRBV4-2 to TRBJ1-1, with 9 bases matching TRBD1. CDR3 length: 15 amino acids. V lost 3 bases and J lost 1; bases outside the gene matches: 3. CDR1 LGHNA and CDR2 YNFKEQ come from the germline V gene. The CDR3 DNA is TGTGCCAGCAGCCACGTGGGACAGGGGAACACTGAAGCTTTCTTT. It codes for CASSHVGQGNTEAFF.

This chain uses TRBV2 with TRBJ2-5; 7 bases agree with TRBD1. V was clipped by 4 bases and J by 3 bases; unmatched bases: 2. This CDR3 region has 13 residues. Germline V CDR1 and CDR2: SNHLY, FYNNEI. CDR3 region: CASSGDREETQYF. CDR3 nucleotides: TGTGCCAGCAGTGGGGACAGAGAAGAGACCCAGTACTTC. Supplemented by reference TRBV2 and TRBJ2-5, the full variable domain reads EPEVTQTPSHQVTQMGQEVILRCVPISNHLYFYWYRQILGQKVEFLVSFYNNEISEKSEIFDDQFSVERPDGSNFTLKIRSTKLEDSAMYFCASSGDREETQYFGPGTRLLVL.

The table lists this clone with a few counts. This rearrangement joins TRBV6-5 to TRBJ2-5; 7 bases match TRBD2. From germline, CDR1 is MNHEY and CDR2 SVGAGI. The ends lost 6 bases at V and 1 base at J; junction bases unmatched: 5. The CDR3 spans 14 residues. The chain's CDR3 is CASSSGTAQETQYF. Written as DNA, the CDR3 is TGTGCCAGCAGCAGCGGGACGGCCCAAGAGACCCAGTACTTC.

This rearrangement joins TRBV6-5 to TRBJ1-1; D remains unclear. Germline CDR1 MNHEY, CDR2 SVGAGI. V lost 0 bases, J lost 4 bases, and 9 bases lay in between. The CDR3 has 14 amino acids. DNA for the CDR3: TGTGCCAGCAGTTACTCCAAGTTTTCCACTGAAGCTTTCTTT. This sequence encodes CASSYSKFSTEAFF.